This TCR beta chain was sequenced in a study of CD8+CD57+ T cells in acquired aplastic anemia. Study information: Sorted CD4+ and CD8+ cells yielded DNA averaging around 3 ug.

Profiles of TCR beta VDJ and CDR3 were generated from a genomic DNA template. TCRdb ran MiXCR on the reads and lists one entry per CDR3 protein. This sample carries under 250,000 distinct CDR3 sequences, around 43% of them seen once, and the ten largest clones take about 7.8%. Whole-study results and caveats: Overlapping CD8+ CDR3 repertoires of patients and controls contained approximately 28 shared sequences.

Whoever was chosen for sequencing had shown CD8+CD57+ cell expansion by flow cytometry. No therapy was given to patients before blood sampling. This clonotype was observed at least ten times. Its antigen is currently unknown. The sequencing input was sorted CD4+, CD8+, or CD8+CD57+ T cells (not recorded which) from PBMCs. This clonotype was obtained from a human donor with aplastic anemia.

Written as DNA, the CDR3 is TGCGCCAGCAGCCAAGTCCAGGGTTCCGACTACGAGCAGTACTTC. Protein: CASSQVQGSDYEQYF. The V call is TRBV4-1, the J call TRBJ2-7; TRBD1 is a possible D gene (5 bases). V was trimmed by 1 base and J by 3 bases, leaving 13 bases between them. The CDR3 spans 15 residues. Germline V CDR1 and CDR2: MGHRA, YSYEKL.